This TCR beta chain was captured in a study of HIV-infected patients and healthy controls. CDR1 is LNHDA, CDR2 SQIVND, per germline (reference sequence). The CDR3 is 15 residues long. V was clipped by 3 bases and J by 6 bases, with 16 bases between them. This clonotype was observed a handful of times. Alpha and beta constant-region primers primed reverse transcription of 500 to 550 ng RNA. Separate chain-specific third strand synthesis with multiplexing indices produced the alpha and beta libraries. The cDNA received a 5' RACE adapter containing a random hexamer plus an SP2 sequencing primer site. The library got P5 and P7 elements plus a second index, then an approximately 23-cycle PCR. TCRdb processed the 5' RACE reads anew with MiXCR; each CDR3 protein has one entry. The table has 18,000 or so distinct CDR3 sequences, about 8.7% seen once. Antiretroviral therapy had run roughly three months, about 14 weeks, before follow-up blood collection. Whole blood was used without fractionation, so all unsorted peripheral T cells were included.

The starting material was blood, obtained during antiretroviral therapy. This chain connects TRBV19 to TRBJ2-3; weak D call: TRBD1 (6 bases). The source of this sequence is an adult with HIV infection. The CDR3 bases are TGTGCCAGTAGTATTGTTACAGGGATTTCGGATACGCAGTATTTT. This sequence encodes CASSIVTGISDTQYF. Variable domain in full (rest from reference TRBV19 and TRBJ2-3): DGGITQSPKYLFRKEGQNVTLSCEQNLNHDAMYWYRQDPGQGLRLIYYSQIVNDFQKGDIAEGYSVSREKKESFPLTVTSAQKNPTAFYLCASSIVTGISDTQYFGPGTRLTVL.